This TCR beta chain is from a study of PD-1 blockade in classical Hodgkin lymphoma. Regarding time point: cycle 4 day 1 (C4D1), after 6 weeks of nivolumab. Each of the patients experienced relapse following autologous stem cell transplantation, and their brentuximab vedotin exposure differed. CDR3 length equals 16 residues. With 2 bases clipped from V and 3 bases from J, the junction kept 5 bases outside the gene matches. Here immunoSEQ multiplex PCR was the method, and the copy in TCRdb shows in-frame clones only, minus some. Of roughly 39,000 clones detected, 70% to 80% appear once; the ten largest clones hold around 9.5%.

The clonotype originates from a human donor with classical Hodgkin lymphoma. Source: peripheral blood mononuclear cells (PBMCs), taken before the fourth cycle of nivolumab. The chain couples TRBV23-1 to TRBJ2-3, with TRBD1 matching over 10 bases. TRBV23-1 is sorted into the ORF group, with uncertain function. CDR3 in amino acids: CASSQRDRGRTDTQYF. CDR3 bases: TGCGCCAGCAGTCAAAGGGACAGGGGAAGGACAGATACGCAGTATTTT.